This T cell receptor beta chain was captured by sequencing in a study of spatial heterogeneity in lung cancer. Across the whole study: Taken at a median of about 2 years after resection, follow-up PBMC samples underwent sequencing when available. General study points: There were more appearances of ubiquitous expanded tumor TCRs in blood at resection than at follow-up.

V shed 5 bases and J shed 2 bases, with 16 bases lying between them. Germline CDR1 SEHNR, CDR2 FQNEAQ (reference sequence). The CDR3 length is 16 residues. Time point: blood at routine non-recurrence follow-up after resection. Whole RNA was taken from tumor, nontumor lung or frozen PBMC; it was then sequenced unsorted. From the 5' RACE reads, TCRdb called clonotypes with MiXCR, one entry per CDR3 protein. The table has around 10,000 distinct CDR3 sequences, around 23% seen once. This clonotype was picked up many times. Antigen specificity is unknown. The rearrangement links TRBV7-9 to TRBJ2-1; TRBD1 or TRBD2 may be the D gene (5 bases each). Sequencing used PBMCs, obtained at follow-up. This sequence originates from a male donor with early-stage non-small cell lung cancer. This CDR3 reads CASSPPGAPTYNEQFF. Written as DNA, the CDR3 is TGTGCCAGCAGCCCTCCCGGGGCACCCACCTACAATGAGCAGTTCTTC.